Listed below are T cell receptor beta chains from one sample, sequenced in a study of CD8 T cells in ankylosing spondylitis. TCRdb re-derived calls from the 5' RACE reads in MiXCR, one entry per CDR3 protein. The sample consists of some 140,000 distinct CDR3 sequences, under 20% of them appearing once. Sequencing was carried out using blood, either unsorted or a sorted T cell fraction (not recorded which). Every receptor here comes from a male donor with ankylosing spondylitis. Each CDR3 is given with its conserved first and last residue. The D gene is left open where the match is weak. Expanded clones get a size class; other rows say once, few or many, or leave the size out.

clone size,V gene,D gene,J gene,CDR3 DNA,CDR3 protein
few,TRBV27,TRBD2,TRBJ2-7,TGTGCCAGCAGTCCAGGACTAGCGGGAGAATTGCAGTACTTC,CASSPGLAGELQYF
.,TRBV9,.,TRBJ1-2,TGTGCCAGCAGCGCGGGACTTGGCTACACCTTC,CASSAGLGYTF
few,TRBV12-3/TRBV12-4,.,TRBJ1-2,TGTGCCAGCAGTTTAGCACGGACTGGGGACACCTTC,CASSLARTGDTF
once,TRBV7-6,.,TRBJ2-3,TGTGCCAGCAGCCTTACAGCTGCTATAACCACAGATACGCAGTATTTT,CASSLTAAITTDTQYF
.,TRBV2,TRBD2,TRBJ2-7,TGTGCCAGCAGCGCGACTCCGGGACTAGCAGAGTACGAGCAGTACTTC,CASSATPGLAEYEQYF
.,TRBV20-1,.,TRBJ2-1,TGCAGTGCCCCCCGCTTAGTAGCCTCGTCCTACAATGAGCAGTTCTTC,CSAPRLVASSYNEQFF
.,TRBV2,TRBD1,TRBJ1-2,TGTGCCAGCAGTGAACTGGACAGGGGGACTGGCTACACCTTC,CASSELDRGTGYTF
.,TRBV27,.,TRBJ1-5,TGTGCCAGCAGGTGGGGGGCCGGCAATCAGCCCCAGCATTTT,CASRWGAGNQPQHF
many,TRBV12-3/TRBV12-4,TRBD2,TRBJ2-7,TGTGCCAGCAGCCTCATAGCGGGAGGGATATCCGAGCAGTACTTC,CASSLIAGGISEQYF
few,TRBV7-9,.,TRBJ2-7,TGTGCCAGCAGCTCTGGACAGAAATACGAGCAGTACTTC,CASSSGQKYEQYF
.,TRBV27,TRBD2,TRBJ2-7,TGTGCCAGCAGCCGACGGGGGGTCCCCTACGAGCAGTACTTC,CASSRRGVPYEQYF
many,TRBV9,TRBD2,TRBJ2-1,TGTGCCAGCAGCGTAGAAGCGGGAGCGAACAATGAGCAGTTCTTC,CASSVEAGANNEQFF
few,TRBV4-1,.,TRBJ2-2,TGCGCCAGCAGCCACATCCAGGGAGGCTCCGGGGAGCTGTTTTTT,CASSHIQGGSGELFF
few,TRBV7-9,.,TRBJ2-2,TGTGCCAGCACCCCATCAGGGACCGGGGAGCTGTTTTTT,CASTPSGTGELFF
.,TRBV27,.,TRBJ1-5,TGTGCCAGCAGCCCGTTAAGAGGTGGGGGCAATCAGCCCCAGCATTTT,CASSPLRGGGNQPQHF
.,TRBV7-9,.,TRBJ2-3,TGTGCCAGCAGCTTTAGACCCGATACGCAGTATTTT,CASSFRPDTQYF
.,TRBV14,.,TRBJ2-7,TGTGCCAGCAGCCAAGTGGGGCCCCGAACTCGGGAGCAGTACTTC,CASSQVGPRTREQYF
.,TRBV29-1,TRBD2,TRBJ2-7,TGCAGCGTTGAGACTAGCGGGGTCTCCTACGAGCAGTACTTC,CSVETSGVSYEQYF
few,TRBV9,.,TRBJ1-1,TGTGCCAGCAGCCGAGCTGGGGGGTTCGAAGCTTTCTTT,CASSRAGGFEAFF
few,TRBV4-2,.,TRBJ2-2,TGTGCCAGCAGCCAAGAAAACCAGGGCTACACCGGGGAGCTGTTTTTT,CASSQENQGYTGELFF
.,TRBV20-1,TRBD1,TRBJ1-2,TGCAGTGCTAGAGACCGGGACAGGGTGGGCTACACCTTC,CSARDRDRVGYTF
once,TRBV27,.,TRBJ2-1,TGTGCCACTTGGGGGGACAATGAGCAGTTCTTC,CATWGDNEQFF
few,TRBV29-1,.,TRBJ2-1,TGCAGCGTGGGGGTGTGGGGTAATGAGCAGTTCTTC,CSVGVWGNEQFF
.,TRBV11-2,.,TRBJ2-1,TGTGCCAGCAGCTACGGCCCCTACAATGAGCAGTTCTTC,CASSYGPYNEQFF
few,TRBV27,TRBD1,TRBJ1-5,TGTGCCAGCAGCCCGGGACAGGACAATCAGCCCCAGCATTTT,CASSPGQDNQPQHF
.,TRBV4-1,TRBD1,TRBJ1-2,TGCGCCAGCAGCCAAGATTACCCGACAGGGATGTATGGCTACACCTTC,CASSQDYPTGMYGYTF
.,TRBV24-1,TRBD1,TRBJ2-1,TGTGCCACCAGTGATACAAACACCGGGACAGGGGAACCTGAGCAGTTCTTC,CATSDTNTGTGEPEQFF
few,TRBV27,TRBD1,TRBJ2-5,TGTGCCAGCAGTCCCGGGACAGGGGGTGGAGAGACCCAGTACTTC,CASSPGTGGGETQYF
.,TRBV11-1,TRBD1,TRBJ2-5,TGTGCCAGCAGCTTAGGAGCGGGACAGGGGTTGCAAGAGACCCAGTACTTC,CASSLGAGQGLQETQYF
.,TRBV6-4,TRBD2,TRBJ2-1,TGTGCCAGCAGTCTTCTAGCGGAGGGTACCAATGAGCAGTTCTTC,CASSLLAEGTNEQFF
many,TRBV5-1,.,TRBJ2-2,TGCGCCAGCAGCTTGGCCTGGCAGGCCGAGAACACCGGGGAGCTGTTTTTT,CASSLAWQAENTGELFF
.,TRBV29-1,TRBD2,TRBJ2-3,TGCAGCGTTGATGGTTGGACTAGCGGGACGACTAGCACAGATACGCAGTATTTT,CSVDGWTSGTTSTDTQYF
few,TRBV5-1,.,TRBJ1-3,TGCGCCAGCAGCCCGTGGGACTCTGGAAACACCATATATTTT,CASSPWDSGNTIYF
many,TRBV29-1,.,TRBJ2-4,TGCAGCGTTAGGGATCCCAAAAACATTCAGTACTTC,CSVRDPKNIQYF
once,TRBV6-1,.,TRBJ2-7,TGTGCCACCGCTCCCCTCTACGAGCAGTACTTC,CATAPLYEQYF
many,TRBV20-1,.,TRBJ2-7,TGCAGTGCTAGGGTTGACTACGAGCAGTACTTC,CSARVDYEQYF
.,TRBV11-2,.,TRBJ1-2,TGTGCCAGCAGCTTAGACCCGGGACTCCACTATGGCTACACCTTC,CASSLDPGLHYGYTF
few,TRBV24-1,TRBD2,TRBJ2-2,TGTGCCACCAGTGACTCCCCCAGGACTAGCGGGAGCAAAGTGAACACCGGGGAGCTGTTTTTT,CATSDSPRTSGSKVNTGELFF
few,TRBV10-3,.,TRBJ2-3,TGTGCCATCTCCGGCGCGACAGCTAGCACAGATACGCAGTATTTT,CAISGATASTDTQYF
few,TRBV7-9,TRBD1,TRBJ2-3,TGTGCCAGTATCGCGCGGGACAGGGATTTAGATACGCAGTATTTT,CASIARDRDLDTQYF
many,TRBV10-2,.,TRBJ2-7,TGCGCCAGCAGATCTTTCGGGGGTGGCTCCTACGAGCAGTACTTC,CASRSFGGGSYEQYF
few,TRBV20-1,.,TRBJ1-5,TGCAGTGCTAGAGGGTTGGTTCAGCCCCAGCATTTT,CSARGLVQPQHF
few,TRBV5-1,.,TRBJ2-1,TGCGCCAGCAGCTTGGATTCGCGCAGGGGATACAATGAGCAGTTCTTC,CASSLDSRRGYNEQFF
.,TRBV12-3/TRBV12-4,TRBD2,TRBJ2-3,TGTGCCAGCAGTTTAACTAGCGGGATGGCAGATACGCAGTATTTT,CASSLTSGMADTQYF
.,TRBV28,.,TRBJ2-3,TGTGCCAGCAGGGACCCACCGGGGCCGCCGGCAGATACGCAGTATTTT,CASRDPPGPPADTQYF
.,TRBV9,.,TRBJ2-3,TGTGCCAGCAGCGTTTTGGAGGGAATCACAGATACGCAGTATTTT,CASSVLEGITDTQYF
few,TRBV29-1,TRBD2,TRBJ2-7,TGCAGCGCTCTGGGCGCGGGAGGTACCCTTGTCTCCTACGAGCAGTACTTC,CSALGAGGTLVSYEQYF
many,TRBV29-1,TRBD2,TRBJ2-1,TGCAGCGTTGATTCGGGACTAGACATTTTCCATGAGCAGTTCTTC,CSVDSGLDIFHEQFF
.,TRBV9,TRBD1,TRBJ1-2,TGTGCCAGCAGCCCAGGGACAGGGGGCGCCGATGGCTACACCTTC,CASSPGTGGADGYTF
.,TRBV27,.,TRBJ2-3,TGTGCCAGCAGTTTTGGTCAGGGCGTTGATACGCAGTATTTT,CASSFGQGVDTQYF
few,TRBV11-1,TRBD2,TRBJ2-1,TGTGCCAGCAGCACAGAAGAGGGACTAGTAATGTGGGAGCAGTTCTTC,CASSTEEGLVMWEQFF
.,TRBV27,.,TRBJ2-2,TGTGCCAGCAGTTCCAGGACGAACACCGGGGAGCTGTTTTTT,CASSSRTNTGELFF
many,TRBV12-3/TRBV12-4,TRBD2,TRBJ2-1,TGTGCCAGCATTTTCTCCGGACTAGCGGGAGTGATTGAGCAGTTCTTC,CASIFSGLAGVIEQFF
many,TRBV5-1,.,TRBJ1-2,TGCGCCTCCTCAGACACGAATCTACTGGGCTACACCTTC,CASSDTNLLGYTF
few,TRBV19,TRBD1,TRBJ1-5,TGTGCCAGTAGTGTCGGGACAGCTGATAGCAATCAGCCCCAGCATTTT,CASSVGTADSNQPQHF
few,TRBV9,.,TRBJ2-1,TGTGCCAGCAGCGTTACTGATGAGCAGTTCTTC,CASSVTDEQFF
many,TRBV12-3/TRBV12-4,.,TRBJ2-1,TGTGCCAGCGGAGGGGGACTAATCTACAATGAGCAGTTCTTC,CASGGGLIYNEQFF
.,TRBV7-9,.,TRBJ2-7,TGTGCCAGCAGCTTTAGCCCCGACACCTACGAGCAGTACTTC,CASSFSPDTYEQYF